The subject of this entry is one TCR beta chain. Its target is not known. The repertoire was sequenced with immunoSEQ multiplex PCR; TCRdb's copy has only in-frame clones and lacks some. Of over a million clones listed, around 78% are singletons. This record belongs to a study of shared clonotypes between healthy human individuals. The study's findings and limits: Measured sharing among donors was expected to vary with sequencing depth.

V was pared by 4 bases and J by 2 bases, with 10 bases of the junction left unmatched. Germline V gives CDR1 MDHEN, CDR2 SYDVKM. CDR3 length equals 18 residues. The origin of this receptor is a man between 18 and 35 years old in good health. Some clones in this sample may be carry-over from other donors' samples. The specimen sequenced was memory CD4+ T cells from PBMCs. Noted subset: CD45RA-negative fraction. V gene TRBV28 combines with J gene TRBJ2-7, with 14 bases aligning to TRBD2. CDR3 sequence (DNA): TGTGCCAGCAGTTCCCCCCGGGGGACTAGCGGGGGAACCTACGAGCAGTACTTC. Residues: CASSSPRGTSGGTYEQYF. The full variable domain, its missing parts supplied by reference TRBV28 and TRBJ2-7, is DVKVTQSSRYLVKRTGEKVFLECVQDMDHENMFWYRQDPGLGLRLIYFSYDVKMKEKGDIPEGYSVSREKKERFSLILESASTNQTSMYLCASSSPRGTSGGTYEQYFGPGTRLTVT.